The 12 T cell receptor beta chains listed next were all sequenced from one sample in a study of beta chain features in type 1 diabetes. Sequencing targeted expressed TCRB transcripts, as all isolated RNA had been reverse transcribed. The protocol was immunoSEQ multiplex PCR, while the TCRdb copy is restricted to in-frame clones and leaves out a portion. Here the sample spans about 900,000 clones, 17% being singletons. Material: naive CD4+ T cells from blood. The receptor set was obtained from a woman younger than 35 in good health.

This clone was picked up a small number of times. V gene TRBV7-2 combines with J gene TRBJ2-7; TRBD2 matches 13 bases. The germline V gene encodes CDR1 SGHTA and CDR2 FQGNSA. V lost 2 bases to trimming and J lost 4 bases; unmatched junction nucleotides: 5. CDR3 length: 16 residues. The DNA for the CDR3 is TGTGCCAGCAGCTTAATGGGACTAGCGGGACCTTACGAGCAGTACTTC. Translation: CASSLMGLAGPYEQYF.

The chain recombines TRBV19 with TRBJ2-1; TRBD2 aligns across 15 bases. CDR1 LNHDA and CDR2 SQIVND come from the germline V gene (reference sequence). V lost 5 bases to trimming and J lost 10 bases; unmatched junction nucleotides: 6. CDR3 size: 15 residues. The CDR3 DNA sequence: TGTGCCAGTAGTGCCGGACTAGCGGGAGGGAACGAGCAGTTCTTC. It specifies CASSAGLAGGNEQFF.

The chain combines TRBV29-1 with TRBJ2-1, with D hard to call. Germline CDR1 SQVTM, CDR2 ANQGSEA. Between the trimmed V and J ends, which lost 7 bases and 7 bases, there was a span of 11 bases. This CDR3 has 11 amino acids. The CDR3 nucleotides are TGCAGCGGTGTCATAGGGAATGAGCAGTTCTTC. Its translation is CSGVIGNEQFF.

The chain joins TRBV7-9 to TRBJ2-7; 10 nucleotides agree with TRBD1. The trim removed 5 bases at V and 6 bases at J, leaving 7 bases unmatched. The length of the CDR3 is 14 residues. Germline CDR1 SEHNR, CDR2 FQNEAQ (reference sequence). CDR3 bases: TGTGCCAGCAGCCCCGGGACAGGGGTGGCCGAGCAGTACTTC. Its protein product is CASSPGTGVAEQYF.

The table lists this clone with a few counts. This rearrangement joins TRBV19 to TRBJ2-7, with D perhaps matching TRBD2 (7 bases). Trimming pared 6 bases from V and 5 bases from J, leaving 20 bases between. Germline CDR1 reads LNHDA; CDR2 reads SQIVND (reference sequence). The CDR3 extends over 15 amino acids. The CDR3 reads CASSSRGASNHEQYF. The CDR3, as DNA: TGTGCCAGTAGCAGCCGGGGGGCGTCAAACCACGAGCAGTACTTC.

This clone was seen a few times. This sample includes further DNA sequences coding for the same CDR3. The rearrangement uses TRBV18 and TRBJ1-1, with 9 bases that match TRBD1. Germline assignment: CDR1 KGHSH and CDR2 LQKENI. V was pared by 3 bases and J by 4 bases, with 0 bases of the junction left unmatched. The CDR3 consists of 13 residues. The CDR3 bases are TGTGCCAGCTCACCGACAGGGGGCACTGAAGCTTTCTTT. Translation: CASSPTGGTEAFF.

This clone appeared a few times. V and J are TRBV6-6 and TRBJ1-2; D might be TRBD1 (5 bases). V lost 2 bases to trimming and J lost 4 bases, with 11 bases between them. The CDR3 length is 14 residues. Germline V gene sequence: CDR1 MNHNY, CDR2 SVGAGI (reference sequence). As DNA, the CDR3 is TGTGCCAGCAGTTACCCCTTGGACATCTATGGCTACACCTTC. It is translated as CASSYPLDIYGYTF.

The V gene is TRBV7-2, the J gene TRBJ2-7; D not resolved. CDR1 and CDR2 (germline): SGHTA, FQGNSA. The V and J ends lost 5 bases and 2 bases respectively, with 22 bases between them. The CDR3 consists of 17 residues. CDR3 DNA sequence: TGTGCCAGCAGCCCCGGTGGTGGGAACCATCTCCCCTACGAGCAGTACTTC. Translating gives CASSPGGGNHLPYEQYF.

This clone was found a few times. The V gene is TRBV6-1, the J gene TRBJ2-1; 11 bases line up with TRBD2. Germline CDR1 is MNHNS and CDR2 is SASEGT. The V and J ends lost 7 bases and 4 bases, in that order; junction bases with no gene match: 6. This CDR3 is built from 15 residues. CDR3 nucleotides: TGTGCCAGCATCTTCGGGACTAGCGGATACAATGAGCAGTTCTTC. This codes for CASIFGTSGYNEQFF.

In this sample, this clone turned up a few times. The V call is TRBV28, the J call TRBJ2-5; the match to TRBD2 covers 8 bases. The V gene end was trimmed by 11 bases and the J gene end by 1 base; junction bases not matched to a gene: 6. The germline V gene has CDR1 MDHEN and CDR2 SYDVKM. CDR3 length: 13 amino acids. The CDR3 DNA reads TGTGCCTGCTCGGGGGGGCCCCAAGAGACCCAGTACTTC. Protein sequence: CACSGGPQETQYF.

This clone was counted between two and nine times. The chain couples TRBV7-8 to TRBJ1-1; the D is unclear. From germline, CDR1 is SGHVS and CDR2 FQNEAQ. The CDR3 is 14 residues long. V was pared by 2 bases and J by 4 bases, with 11 bases between. CDR3 DNA: TGTGCCAGCAGCTTAACAACTTCGGCCACTGAAGCTTTCTTT. It codes for CASSLTTSATEAFF.

The rearrangement joins TRBV7-9 to TRBJ2-2; 7 nucleotides match TRBD1. This CDR3 is built from 11 residues. Germline assignment: CDR1 SEHNR and CDR2 FQNEAQ (reference sequence). V lost 1 base and J lost 14; bases outside the gene matches: 1. The DNA for the CDR3 is TGTGCCAGCAGCTTAGACAGGGGCCTGTTTTTT. Translation gives CASSLDRGLFF.